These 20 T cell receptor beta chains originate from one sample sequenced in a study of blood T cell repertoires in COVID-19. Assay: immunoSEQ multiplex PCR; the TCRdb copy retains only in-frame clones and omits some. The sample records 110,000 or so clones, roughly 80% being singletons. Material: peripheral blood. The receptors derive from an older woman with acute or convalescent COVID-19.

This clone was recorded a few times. The CDR3: CASSESRRGNTDTQYF. CDR3 coding DNA: TGCGCCAGCAGTGAGTCGAGGCGGGGGAACACAGATACGCAGTATTTT. The chain carries TRBV10-1 and TRBJ2-3, with 7 bases identical to TRBD2. In germline, CDR1 is WNHNN, CDR2 SYGVQD (reference sequence). The V gene end was trimmed by 0 bases and the J gene end by 2 bases; junction bases not matched to a gene: 5. This CDR3 comprises 16 residues.

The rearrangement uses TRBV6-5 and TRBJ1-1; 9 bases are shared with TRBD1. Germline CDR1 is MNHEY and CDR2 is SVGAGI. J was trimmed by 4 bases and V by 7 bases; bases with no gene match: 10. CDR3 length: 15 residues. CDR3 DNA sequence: TGTGCCAGCATAGTTCCTGGGACAGGGTTCACTGAAGCTTTCTTT. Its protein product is CASIVPGTGFTEAFF.

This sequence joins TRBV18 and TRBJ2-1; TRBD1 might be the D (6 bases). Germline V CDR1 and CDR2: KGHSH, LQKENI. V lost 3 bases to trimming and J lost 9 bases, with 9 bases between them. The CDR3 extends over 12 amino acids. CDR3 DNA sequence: TGTGCCAGCTCACCCCAACAGGGTGAGCAGTTCTTC. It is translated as CASSPQQGEQFF.

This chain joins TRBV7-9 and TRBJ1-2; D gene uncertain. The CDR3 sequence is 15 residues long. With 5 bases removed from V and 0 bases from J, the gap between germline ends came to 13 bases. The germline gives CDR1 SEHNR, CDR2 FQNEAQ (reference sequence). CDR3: CASSPSWAPNYGYTF. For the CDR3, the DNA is TGTGCCAGCAGCCCCAGCTGGGCCCCTAACTATGGCTACACCTTC.

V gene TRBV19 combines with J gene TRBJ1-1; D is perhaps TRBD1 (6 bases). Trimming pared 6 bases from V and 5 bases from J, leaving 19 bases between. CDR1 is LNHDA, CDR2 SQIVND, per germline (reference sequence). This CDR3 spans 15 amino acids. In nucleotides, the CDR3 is TGTGCCAGTAGCAGTATAGGGGCACAGGGAACTGAAGCTTTCTTT. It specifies CASSSIGAQGTEAFF.

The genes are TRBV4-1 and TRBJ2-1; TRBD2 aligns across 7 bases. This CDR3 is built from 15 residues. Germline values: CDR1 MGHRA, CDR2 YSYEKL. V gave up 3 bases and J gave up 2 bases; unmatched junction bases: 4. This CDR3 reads CASSQLRGAYNEQFF. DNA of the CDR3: TGCGCCAGCAGCCAGCTACGGGGGGCCTACAATGAGCAGTTCTTC.

The CDR3 loop is CASMGHLGSSPLHF. As DNA, the CDR3 is TGTGCCAGCATGGGTCACCTTGGGAGTTCACCCCTCCACTTT. The chain recombines TRBV25-1 with TRBJ1-6; D gene uncertain. The CDR3 is made up of 14 amino acids. CDR1 is MGHDK, CDR2 SYGVNS, per germline. Between the trimmed V and J ends, which lost 7 bases and 9 bases, there was a span of 16 bases.

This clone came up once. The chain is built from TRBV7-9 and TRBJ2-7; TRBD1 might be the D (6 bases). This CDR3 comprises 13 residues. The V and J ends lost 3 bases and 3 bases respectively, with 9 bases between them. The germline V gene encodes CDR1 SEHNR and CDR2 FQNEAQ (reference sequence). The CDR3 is CASSFLDSYEQYF. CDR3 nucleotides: TGTGCCAGCAGCTTCCTGGACAGCTACGAGCAGTACTTC.

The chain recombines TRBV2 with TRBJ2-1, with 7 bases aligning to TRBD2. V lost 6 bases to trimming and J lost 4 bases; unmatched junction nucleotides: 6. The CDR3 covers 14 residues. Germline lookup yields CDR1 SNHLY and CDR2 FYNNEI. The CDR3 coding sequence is TGTGCCAGCAGGCAACTAGCGAATTACAATGAGCAGTTCTTC. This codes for CASRQLANYNEQFF.

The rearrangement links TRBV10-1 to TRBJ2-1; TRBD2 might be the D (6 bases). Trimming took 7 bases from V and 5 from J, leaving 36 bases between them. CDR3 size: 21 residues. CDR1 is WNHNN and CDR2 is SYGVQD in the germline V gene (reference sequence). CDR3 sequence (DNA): TGCGCCAGCACATCTCGCGGTTGGCGGGGAAACGTACGCCTTGTAAACAATGAGCAGTTCTTC. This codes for CASTSRGWRGNVRLVNNEQFF.

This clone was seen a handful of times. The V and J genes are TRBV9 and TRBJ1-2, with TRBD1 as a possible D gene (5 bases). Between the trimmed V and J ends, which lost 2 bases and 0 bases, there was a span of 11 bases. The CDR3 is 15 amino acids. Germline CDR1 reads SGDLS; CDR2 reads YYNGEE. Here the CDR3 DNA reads TGTGCCAGCAGCGTTAGACAGTCCTCTAACTATGGCTACACCTTC. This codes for CASSVRQSSNYGYTF.

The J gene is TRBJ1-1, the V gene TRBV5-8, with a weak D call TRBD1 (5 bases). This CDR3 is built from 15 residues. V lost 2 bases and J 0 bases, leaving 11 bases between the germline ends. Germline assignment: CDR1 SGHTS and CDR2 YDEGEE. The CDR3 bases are TGTGCCAGCAGCTTTTCGGGGGTTTTGAACACTGAAGCTTTCTTT. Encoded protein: CASSFSGVLNTEAFF.

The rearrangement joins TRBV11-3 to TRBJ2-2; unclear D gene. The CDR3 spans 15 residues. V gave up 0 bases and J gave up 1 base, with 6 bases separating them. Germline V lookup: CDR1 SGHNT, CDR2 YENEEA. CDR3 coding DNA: TGTGCCAGCAGCTTAGAACACAGGAACACCGGGGAGCTGTTTTTT. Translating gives CASSLEHRNTGELFF.

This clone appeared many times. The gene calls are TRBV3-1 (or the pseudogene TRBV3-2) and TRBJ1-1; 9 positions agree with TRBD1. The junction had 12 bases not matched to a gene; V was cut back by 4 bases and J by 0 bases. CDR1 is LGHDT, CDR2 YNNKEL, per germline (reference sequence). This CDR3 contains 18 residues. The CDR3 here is CASSPGQGRTFMNTEAFF. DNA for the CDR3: TGTGCCAGCAGCCCCGGACAGGGGCGAACCTTCATGAACACTGAAGCTTTCTTT.

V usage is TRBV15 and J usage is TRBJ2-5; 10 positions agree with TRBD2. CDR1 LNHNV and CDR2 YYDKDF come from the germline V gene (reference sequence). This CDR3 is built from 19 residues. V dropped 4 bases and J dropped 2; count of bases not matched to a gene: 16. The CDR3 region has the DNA TGTGCCACCAGCAACAGAAGAGCGGGGGGGAGCTTTCTACAAGAGACCCAGTACTTC. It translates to CATSNRRAGGSFLQETQYF.

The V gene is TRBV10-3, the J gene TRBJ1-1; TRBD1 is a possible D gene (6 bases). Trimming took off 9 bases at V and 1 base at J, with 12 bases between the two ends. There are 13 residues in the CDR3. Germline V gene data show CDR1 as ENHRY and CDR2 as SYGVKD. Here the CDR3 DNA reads TGTGCCATGAGTCAAGGGGGGAACACTGAAGCTTTCTTT. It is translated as CAMSQGGNTEAFF.

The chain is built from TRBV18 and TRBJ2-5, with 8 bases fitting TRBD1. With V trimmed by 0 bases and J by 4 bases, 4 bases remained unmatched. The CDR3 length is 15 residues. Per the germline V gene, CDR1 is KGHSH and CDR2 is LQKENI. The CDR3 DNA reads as TGTGCCAGCTCACCACCGACAGGGGATGCAGAGACCCAGTACTTC. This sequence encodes CASSPPTGDAETQYF.

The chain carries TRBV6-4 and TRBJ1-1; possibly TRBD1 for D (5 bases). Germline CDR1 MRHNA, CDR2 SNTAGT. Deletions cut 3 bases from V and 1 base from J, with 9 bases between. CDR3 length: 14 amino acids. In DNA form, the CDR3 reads TGTGCCAGCAGTGAGGGGCGGGAGAACACTGAAGCTTTCTTT. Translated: CASSEGRENTEAFF.

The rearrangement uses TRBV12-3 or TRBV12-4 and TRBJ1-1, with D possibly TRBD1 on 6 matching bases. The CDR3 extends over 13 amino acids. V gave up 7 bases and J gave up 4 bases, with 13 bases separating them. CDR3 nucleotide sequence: TGTGCCAGCATCCTAGGGGGTGCCACTGAAGCTTTCTTT. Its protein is CASILGGATEAFF.

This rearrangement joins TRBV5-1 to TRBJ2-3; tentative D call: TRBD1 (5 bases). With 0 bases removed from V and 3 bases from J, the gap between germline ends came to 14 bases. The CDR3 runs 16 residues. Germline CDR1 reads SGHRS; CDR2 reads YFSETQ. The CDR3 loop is CASSLEGLGATDTQYF. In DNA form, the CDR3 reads TGCGCCAGCAGCTTGGAAGGTCTAGGGGCGACAGATACGCAGTATTTT.